These 20 T cell receptor beta chains were sequenced from one sample in a study of OX40 agonist ivuxolimab in advanced cancers. The protocol was immunoSEQ multiplex PCR, while the TCRdb copy is restricted to in-frame clones and leaves out a portion. This repertoire shows 90,000 to 150,000 clones, 85% to 90% found once; its top ten account for under 0.7%. Sequencing was performed on CD4+ or CD8+ T cells sorted from blood, taken in a trial of the OX40 agonist ivuxolimab. The origin of the receptors is an adult with an advanced solid tumor such as melanoma, head and neck, liver or kidney cancer.

The V call is TRBV11-2, the J call TRBJ2-7, with D perhaps matching TRBD1 or TRBD2 (5 bases each). V dropped 4 bases and J dropped 4 bases, with 20 bases sitting between them. Looked up from germline, CDR1 is SGHAT and CDR2 is FQNNGV. CDR3 size: 16 residues. The CDR3 region has the DNA TGTGCCAGCAGCTCCTTCCAGGGACGGGGTAGGTACGAGCAGTACTTC. Encoded protein: CASSSFQGRGRYEQYF.

The chain employs TRBV28 and TRBJ2-2, with 14 bases aligning to TRBD2. V shed 6 bases, J shed 7 bases, and the junction held 13 bases outside the gene matches. CDR3 length equals 18 residues. CDR1 is MDHEN and CDR2 is SYDVKM in the germline V gene. The DNA of the CDR3 is TGTGCCAGCAGCAGGACTAGCGGGGGGTCATACACGGGCGGGGAGCTGTTTTTT. Residues: CASSRTSGGSYTGGELFF.

This chain uses TRBV5-6 with TRBJ1-1; no reliable D call. V was pared by 1 base and J by 5 bases, with 12 bases between. Germline lookup yields CDR1 SGHDT and CDR2 YYEEEE. The CDR3 extends over 14 amino acids. The CDR3 here is CASSLLDGRTEAFF. CDR3 bases: TGTGCCAGCAGCTTGCTGGACGGGAGGACTGAAGCTTTCTTT.

The chain joins TRBV12-5 to TRBJ1-1, with TRBD1 identical over 8 bases. CDR3 length: 14 amino acids. J gave up 4 bases and V 6 bases, and 7 bases lay outside the gene matches. Germline V gene sequence: CDR1 LGHNT, CDR2 FRNRAP. In DNA, the CDR3 is TGTGCTAGTGGAGCCCACAGGGGGAGCACTGAAGCTTTCTTT. It yields the protein CASGAHRGSTEAFF.

The rearrangement joins TRBV4-3 to TRBJ2-1, with D unclear. CDR1 is LGHNA and CDR2 is YSLEER in the germline V gene. The CDR3 contains 17 residues. V was shortened by 0 bases and J by 1 base, with 13 bases between the two germline ends. The CDR3 sequence is CASSQDFPRISYNEQFF. CDR3 DNA: TGCGCCAGCAGCCAAGATTTTCCGCGGATTTCCTACAATGAGCAGTTCTTC.

In this sample, this clone turned up a few times. The V gene is TRBV7-6, the J gene TRBJ2-5; TRBD2 matches 8 bases. The V segment lost 6 bases and the J segment 6 bases; nucleotides outside the gene matches: 9. CDR1 SGHVS and CDR2 FNYEAQ come from the germline V gene. CDR3 length: 14 residues. The CDR3 here is CASRLGAGGQTQYF. CDR3 DNA: TGTGCCAGCAGATTGGGGGCGGGGGGACAGACCCAGTACTTC.

The chain employs TRBV5-6 and TRBJ2-5; D is perhaps TRBD1 (6 bases). The J call is uncertain, as TRBJ2-7 better fits the DNA end. CDR1 is SGHDT, CDR2 YYEEEE, per germline. The CDR3 consists of 15 residues. The CDR3 DNA follows: TGTGCCAGCAGCTACCCCCAGGGGAGCTCCTACGAGCAGTACTTC. It translates to CASSYPQGSSYEQYF.

This chain links TRBV27 with TRBJ1-3; D is ambiguous. V lost 6 bases and J 4 bases, leaving 13 bases between the germline ends. The CDR3 consists of 14 residues. Germline loops: CDR1 MNHEY, CDR2 SMNVEV (reference sequence). The CDR3 DNA is TGTGCCAGCAGGCCCAGCAAGGCCGGAAACACCATATATTTT. Protein sequence: CASRPSKAGNTIYF.

The sample holds one count of this clone. The chain couples TRBV5-1 to TRBJ1-5; 7 positions agree with TRBD1. CDR1 and CDR2 from the germline V gene are SGHRS and YFSETQ. The CDR3 length is 14 residues. V dropped 4 bases and J dropped 3; count of bases not matched to a gene: 4. CDR3 region: CASSTGQANQPQHF. The CDR3 nucleotides read TGCGCCAGCAGCACCGGACAGGCCAATCAGCCCCAGCATTTT.

The gene calls are TRBV7-2 and TRBJ1-3; D is ambiguous. Germline values: CDR1 SGHTA, CDR2 FQGNSA. This CDR3 contains 14 residues. Trimming removed 5 bases from V and 2 bases from J, with 10 bases in between. CDR3 loop: CASSQSMAGNTIYF. Here the CDR3 DNA reads TGTGCCAGCAGCCAGTCTATGGCTGGAAACACCATATATTTT.

CDR3 coding DNA: TGTGCCAGCAGAGGGGGGGCAAACACCGGGGAGCTGTTTTTT. Translation: CASRGGANTGELFF. The gene calls are TRBV28 and TRBJ2-2; tentative D call: TRBD2 (7 bases). This CDR3 has 14 amino acids. The germline V and J ends were trimmed by 6 bases and 2 bases, with 10 bases remaining between them. From germline, CDR1 is MDHEN and CDR2 SYDVKM. The full variable domain, completed using reference TRBV28 and TRBJ2-2, is DVKVTQSSRYLVKRTGEKVFLECVQDMDHENMFWYRQDPGLGLRLIYFSYDVKMKEKGDIPEGYSVSREKKERFSLILESASTNQTSMYLCASRGGANTGELFFGEGSRLTVL.

The chain recombines TRBV28 with TRBJ1-1, with D possibly matching TRBD1 (5 bases). Trimming took 3 bases from V and 1 from J, leaving 9 bases between them. The germline CDR1 and CDR2 sequences are MDHEN and SYDVKM. The CDR3 consists of 14 residues. CDR3 sequence: CASSFQGGNTEAFF. Here the CDR3 DNA reads TGTGCCAGCAGTTTCCAGGGAGGGAACACTGAAGCTTTCTTT.

The gene calls are TRBV18 and TRBJ2-3; 9 bases match TRBD1. Looked up from germline, CDR1 is KGHSH and CDR2 is LQKENI. V was pared by 2 bases and J by 3 bases, with 12 bases of the junction left unmatched. The CDR3 totals 18 residues. CDR3 sequence: CASSPSFAGTGPTDTQYF. In nucleotides, the CDR3 is TGTGCCAGCTCACCAAGTTTCGCTGGGACAGGGCCGACAGATACGCAGTATTTT.

This clone was detected a few times. The chain joins TRBV27 to TRBJ1-6; maybe TRBD1 (5 bases). This CDR3 comprises 13 residues. The germline V gene has CDR1 MNHEY and CDR2 SMNVEV (reference sequence). V was clipped by 3 bases and J by 11 bases, with 11 bases between them. The CDR3 DNA is TGTGCCAGCAGTTTCCCAGGGTGGACACCCCTCCACTTT. Translation gives CASSFPGWTPLHF.

This clone was seen a single time. V and J are TRBV27 and TRBJ1-2, with a weak D call TRBD1 (6 bases). CDR1 MNHEY and CDR2 SMNVEV come from the germline V gene (reference sequence). Trimming removed 8 bases at V and 1 base at J, with 17 bases between. The CDR3 is 15 amino acids. The DNA of the CDR3 is TGTGCCAGCGGTAATCCTGGGGGGCTTAACTATGGCTACACCTTC. This translates into CASGNPGGLNYGYTF.

V and J are TRBV5-5 and TRBJ1-2; D is ambiguous. The CDR3 has 14 amino acids. V lost 4 bases and J 5 bases, leaving 15 bases between the germline ends. CDR1 and CDR2 (germline): SGHKS, YYEKEE (reference sequence). CDR3: CASSPSRPGYGYTF. For the CDR3, the DNA is TGTGCCAGCAGCCCGTCTCGACCGGGTTATGGCTACACCTTC. Filled out from reference TRBV5-5 and TRBJ1-2, the complete variable domain reads DAGVTQSPTHLIKTRGQQVTLRCSPISGHKSVSWYQQVLGQGPQFIFQYYEKEERGRGNFPDRFSARQFPNYSSELNVNALLLGDSALYLCASSPSRPGYGYTFGSGTRLTVV.

The chain combines TRBV2 with TRBJ1-2; 7 bases map to TRBD1. The CDR3 totals 14 residues. Germline CDR1 SNHLY, CDR2 FYNNEI. J gave up 7 bases and V 4 bases, and 9 bases lay outside the gene matches. The CDR3 protein is CASSVEGATSGYTF. For the CDR3, the DNA is TGTGCCAGCAGTGTCGAGGGGGCGACCTCTGGCTACACCTTC.

This chain links TRBV4-2 with TRBJ2-3; tentatively, D is TRBD2 (5 bases). Between the trimmed V and J ends, which lost 0 bases and 1 base, there was a span of 8 bases. Germline CDR1 and CDR2: LGHNA and YNFKEQ. The CDR3 has 15 residues. The CDR3 DNA reads TGTGCCAGCAGCCAAGAGCGGGTGGGCACAGATACGCAGTATTTT. Its protein is CASSQERVGTDTQYF.

V is TRBV5-1 and J is TRBJ2-2; a weak D match, TRBD1 (6 bases). Deletions cut 3 bases from V and 4 bases from J, with 16 bases between. The CDR3 contains 16 residues. Germline lookup yields CDR1 SGHRS and CDR2 YFSETQ. The CDR3 DNA follows: TGCGCCAGCAGCTCCGGACAGCTTCTACCCACCGGGGAGCTGTTTTTT. Its translation: CASSSGQLLPTGELFF. The whole variable domain, filled in from reference TRBV5-1 and TRBJ2-2, reads KAGVTQTPRYLIKTRGQQVTLSCSPISGHRSVSWYQQTPGQGLQFLFEYFSETQRNKGNFPGRFSGRQFSNSRSEMNVSTLELGDSALYLCASSSGQLLPTGELFFGEGSRLTVL.

The chain joins TRBV5-4 to TRBJ1-2; 8 bases map to TRBD1. Trimming removed 5 bases from V and 8 bases from J; junction bases left unmatched: 8. CDR1 and CDR2 (germline): SGHNT, YYREEE (reference sequence). The CDR3 consists of 13 residues. The CDR3 protein is CASSPDRAEGYTF. DNA for the CDR3: TGTGCCAGCAGTCCGGACAGGGCGGAAGGCTACACCTTC.